This T cell receptor (beta chain) comes out of a study of PD-L1 blockade in urothelial cancer. The overall study: There were a median of roughly 140,000 T cells in blood samples.

The time point denotes: peripheral blood 6 weeks after treatment start. Anywhere from 1 to 8 samples came from each patient, spanning pretreatment and on-treatment. Synthetic TCR analog templates were added to each PCR reaction. Measured with immunoSEQ multiplex PCR; TCRdb has only the in-frame clones, and not every one. The sample has roughly 45,000 clones; roughly 86% are singletons. This CDR3 contains 13 residues. V shed 5 bases, J shed 8 bases, and the junction held 8 bases outside the gene matches. The germline gives CDR1 SGHKS, CDR2 YYEKEE (reference sequence). The J gene is TRBJ1-2, the V gene TRBV5-5; 8 nucleotides line up with TRBD1. The TCR originated in a man aged 55-75 years with urothelial cancer. Specimen: PBMCs, collected around atezolizumab (anti-PD-L1) treatment. For the CDR3, the DNA is TGTGCCAGCAGTCAGGGGGCAGGTAGCGGCTACACCTTC. Encoded protein: CASSQGAGSGYTF. Together with reference TRBV5-5 and TRBJ1-2, the CDR3 gives the full variable domain: DAGVTQSPTHLIKTRGQQVTLRCSPISGHKSVSWYQQVLGQGPQFIFQYYEKEERGRGNFPDRFSARQFPNYSSELNVNALLLGDSALYLCASSQGAGSGYTFGSGTRLTVV.